Here is one T cell receptor (beta chain) with its context. The antigen is not known. Primers: 60 Vbeta forward and 13 Jbeta reverse. Sequencing used immunoSEQ multiplex PCR; TCRdb keeps in-frame clones, though not all of them. The data show approximately 140,000 clones, roughly 82% seen once. These data come from a study of cytomegalovirus exposure and HLA in healthy donors. The CDR3 is 17 residues long. The germline V gene has CDR1 SGHAT and CDR2 FQNNGV. V lost 5 bases, J lost 0 bases, and 17 bases lay in between. Study results and caveats: Likely technical artifact: a cluster of highly shared sequence variants.

The rearrangement links TRBV11-2 to TRBJ2-4; a weak D match, TRBD1 (6 bases). Specimen: PBMCs. The sequence derives from a young man in good health and CMV-seropositive. The CDR3 sequence is CASSAWTANLAKNIQYF. DNA for the CDR3: TGTGCCAGCAGCGCCTGGACAGCCAACTTAGCCAAAAACATTCAGTACTTC. Complete variable domain (other parts from reference TRBV11-2 and TRBJ2-4): EAGVAQSPRYKIIEKRQSVAFWCNPISGHATLYWYQQILGQGPKLLIQFQNNGVVDDSQLPKDRFSAERLKGVDSTLKIQPAKLEDSAVYLCASSAWTANLAKNIQYFGAGTRLSVL.